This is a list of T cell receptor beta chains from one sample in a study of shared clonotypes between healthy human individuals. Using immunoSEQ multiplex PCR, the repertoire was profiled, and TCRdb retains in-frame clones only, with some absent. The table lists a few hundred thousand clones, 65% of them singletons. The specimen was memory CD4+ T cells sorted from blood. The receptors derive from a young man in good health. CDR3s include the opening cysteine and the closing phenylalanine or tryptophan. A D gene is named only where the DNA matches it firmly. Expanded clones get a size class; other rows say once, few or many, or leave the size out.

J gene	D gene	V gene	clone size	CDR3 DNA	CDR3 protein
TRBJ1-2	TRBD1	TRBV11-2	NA	TGTGCCAGCAGCTTGTCAGGGGGGATCTATGGCTACACCTTC	CASSLSGGIYGYTF
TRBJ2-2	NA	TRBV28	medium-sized	TGTGCCAGCAGTCGGCGGAAGACGTCGGACACCGGGGAGCTGTTTTTT	CASSRRKTSDTGELFF
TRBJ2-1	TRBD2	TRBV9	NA	TGTGCCAGCAGCTCGGTTTTAGCGGGAACTGGAAATGAGCAGTTCTTC	CASSSVLAGTGNEQFF
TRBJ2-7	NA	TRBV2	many	TGTGCCAGCAGGTCCGACGGGAGCGGCTCCGAGCAGTACTTC	CASRSDGSGSEQYF
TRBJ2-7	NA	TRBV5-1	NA	TGCGCCAGCCGCAAAACAGGGAATGTCTACGAGCAGTACTTC	CASRKTGNVYEQYF
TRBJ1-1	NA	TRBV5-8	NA	TGTGCCAGCAGCTTGGAAGCCGGGGTGGACACTGAAGCTTTCTTT	CASSLEAGVDTEAFF
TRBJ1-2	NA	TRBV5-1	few	TGCGCCAGCAGCATTAATCAGGGTTCTGGCTACACCTTC	CASSINQGSGYTF
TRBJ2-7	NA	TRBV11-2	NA	TGTGCCAGCACTCGGATCTCCTACGAGCAGTACTTC	CASTRISYEQYF
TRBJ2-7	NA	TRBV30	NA	TGTGCCTGGAGTTACGGCCCCCAGGGGCAGTACTTC	CAWSYGPQGQYF
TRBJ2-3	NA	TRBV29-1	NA	TGCAGCGTTGGATCCGGAGGACTGGTCGACACAGATACGCAGTATTTT	CSVGSGGLVDTDTQYF
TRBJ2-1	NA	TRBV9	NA	TGTGCCAGCAGCGTATCAGGGTCTCCTACGGATGAGCAGTTCTTC	CASSVSGSPTDEQFF
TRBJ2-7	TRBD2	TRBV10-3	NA	TGTGCCATCAGTGAGTCGACTAGCGGGTCCTACGAGCAGTACTTC	CAISESTSGSYEQYF
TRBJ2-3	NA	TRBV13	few	TGTGCCAGCAGCGGGGGCGGGAGAGGCACAGATACGCAGTATTTT	CASSGGGRGTDTQYF
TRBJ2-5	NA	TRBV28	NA	TGTGCCAGCAGTTTGATACAAGAGACCCAGTACTTC	CASSLIQETQYF
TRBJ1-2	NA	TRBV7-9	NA	TGTGCCAGCAGCTTAGATCTGGCAGGGACCTACGGCTACACCTTC	CASSLDLAGTYGYTF
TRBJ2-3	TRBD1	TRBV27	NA	TGTGCCAGCAGGCGCGGGACAGGGGGCATATATACGCAGTATTTT	CASRRGTGGIYTQYF
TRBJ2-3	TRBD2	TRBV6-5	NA	TGTGCCAGCCGACTAGCGGGAGCTGGCACAGATACGCAGTATTTT	CASRLAGAGTDTQYF
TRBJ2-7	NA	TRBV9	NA	TGTGCCAGCAGCGTAGGGCCCGTCCCATCCTACGAGCAGTACTTC	CASSVGPVPSYEQYF
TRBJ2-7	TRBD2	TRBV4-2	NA	TGTGCCAGCAGCCAAACTCCGACTAGCGGGAGTATCGAGCAGTACTTC	CASSQTPTSGSIEQYF
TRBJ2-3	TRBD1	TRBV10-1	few	TGCGCCACGGGACAGGGGAAAGATACGCAGTATTTT	CATGQGKDTQYF
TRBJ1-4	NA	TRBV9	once	TGTGCCAGCAGCGTAGAATCCGAGACAGGATATGAAAAACTGTTTTTT	CASSVESETGYEKLFF
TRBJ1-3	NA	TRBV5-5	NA	TGTGCCAGCAGAAAACAGGGAGAGGCTGGAAACACCATATATTTT	CASRKQGEAGNTIYF
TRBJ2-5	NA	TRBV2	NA	TGTGCCAGCAGGGACTCCCACAGGGCAGAGACCCAGTACTTC	CASRDSHRAETQYF
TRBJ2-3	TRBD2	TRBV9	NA	TGTGCCAGCAGCGAAGGACTAGCGGGAAACACAGATACGCAGTATTTT	CASSEGLAGNTDTQYF
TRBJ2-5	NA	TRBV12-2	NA	TGTGCAAGTCGCTTGCGGACGGTCCGCTTCAGGGCCCAGTACTTC	CASRLRTVRFRAQYF
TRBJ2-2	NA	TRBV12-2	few	TGTGCAAGTCGCCCTCCTTGCGATGGCGGCTTGGCCGGGGAGCTGTTTTTT	CASRPPCDGGLAGELFF
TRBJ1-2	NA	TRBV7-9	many	TGTGCCAGCAGCTTATTGGATTTCTACTATGGCTACACCTTC	CASSLLDFYYGYTF
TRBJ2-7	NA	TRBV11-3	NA	TGTGCCAGCAGCCCGAATAGCGGAGACTCCTACGAGCAGTACTTC	CASSPNSGDSYEQYF
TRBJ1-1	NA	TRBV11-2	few	TGTGCCAGCAGCCCTCCCGTGAGGCTGGCTTTCTTT	CASSPPVRLAFF
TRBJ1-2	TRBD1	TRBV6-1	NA	TGTGCCAGCAGGCCTCCAGGGGGGGGATATGGCTACACCTTC	CASRPPGGGYGYTF
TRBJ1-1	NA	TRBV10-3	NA	TGTGCCATCAGTGAGTTGGGTGAAGCTTTCTTT	CAISELGEAFF
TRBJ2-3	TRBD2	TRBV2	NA	TGTGCCAGCATGGAGACTAGCGGGAGGGGTACGCAGTATTTT	CASMETSGRGTQYF
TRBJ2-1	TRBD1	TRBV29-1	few	TGCAGCGTTGAGGGACAGGGGTACAATGAGCAGTTCTTC	CSVEGQGYNEQFF
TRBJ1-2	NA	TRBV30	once	TGTGCCCTAGGGGGGGGTAACTATGGCTACACCTTC	CALGGGNYGYTF
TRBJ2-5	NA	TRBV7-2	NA	TGTGCCAGCAGCCTCGGAGTAGCGGATCGTCTAGGAGAGACCCAGTACTTC	CASSLGVADRLGETQYF
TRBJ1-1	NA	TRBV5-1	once	TGCGCCAGCAGCTTGGGGGACACAGGGAGGAACTTAGACACTGAAGCTTTCTTT	CASSLGDTGRNLDTEAFF
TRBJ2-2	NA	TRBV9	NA	TGTGCCAGCAGCGTAGGGCATCTAACCGGGGAGCTGTTTTTT	CASSVGHLTGELFF
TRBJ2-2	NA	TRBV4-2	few	TGTGCCAGCAGCCAAGATACGGGAGTGGGCACCGGGGAGCTGTTTTTT	CASSQDTGVGTGELFF
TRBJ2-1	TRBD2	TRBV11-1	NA	TGTGCCAGCAGCTTAGGTCGGACAGGGGGACTAGCGGGAGACCTGGATCAGTTCTTC	CASSLGRTGGLAGDLDQFF
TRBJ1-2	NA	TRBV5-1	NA	TGCGCCAGCAGCATGATGGACAGCAACTATGGCTACACCTTC	CASSMMDSNYGYTF
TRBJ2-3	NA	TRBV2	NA	TGTGCCAGCAGTGGTAGAACCGGAGGCACAGATACGCAGTATTTT	CASSGRTGGTDTQYF
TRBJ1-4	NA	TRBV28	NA	TGTGCCAGCAGTTTGTCGGGGGGCGAGGAAAAACTGTTTTTT	CASSLSGGEEKLFF
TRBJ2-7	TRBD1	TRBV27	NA	TGTGCCAGCACCGGGACAGGATCCTACGAGCAGTACTTC	CASTGTGSYEQYF
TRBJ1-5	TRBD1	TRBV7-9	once	TGTGCCAGCAGCCGAACAGGGGATAGCAATCAGCCTCAGCATTTT	CASSRTGDSNQPQHF
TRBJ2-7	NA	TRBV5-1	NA	TGCGCCAGCTCCTCCGGCGGACGATCCTACGAGCAGTACTTC	CASSSGGRSYEQYF
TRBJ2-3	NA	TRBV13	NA	TGTGCCAGCAGCTTAGAGGGGGAAGTTACGCAGTATTTT	CASSLEGEVTQYF
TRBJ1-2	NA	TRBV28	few	TGTGCCAGCAGTTTCAGGGGTGGCTACACCTTC	CASSFRGGYTF
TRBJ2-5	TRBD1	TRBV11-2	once	TGTGCCAGCAGCCAGGGGGATAGAGAGACCCAGTACTTC	CASSQGDRETQYF
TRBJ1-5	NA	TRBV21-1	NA	TGTGCCAGCAGGACAGGGGAGCCCCAGCATTTT	CASRTGEPQHF
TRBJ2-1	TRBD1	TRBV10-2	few	TGCGCCAGCAGGGGGTATGGGACAGGGTCCAATGAGCAGTTCTTC	CASRGYGTGSNEQFF
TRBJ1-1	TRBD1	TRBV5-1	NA	TGCGCCAGCCGGGACAGGGGACCCAACACTGAAGCTTTCTTT	CASRDRGPNTEAFF
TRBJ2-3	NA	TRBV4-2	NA	TGTGCCAGCAGCCAAGGGGTGTGGGAGTCCGGAACAGATACGCAGTATTTT	CASSQGVWESGTDTQYF
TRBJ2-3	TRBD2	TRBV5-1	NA	TGCGCCAGCAGCTTGGCCGAACTAGCGGGATCTGTGGATACGCAGTATTTT	CASSLAELAGSVDTQYF
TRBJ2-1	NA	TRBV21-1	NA	TGTGCCAGCAGCAAAAAGAGGTTTTCTAAGGCATACGGGTACAATGAGCAGTTCTTC	CASSKKRFSKAYGYNEQFF
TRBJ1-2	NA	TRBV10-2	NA	TGCGCCAGCAGTGTATGGGAAGGCGATGGCTACACCTTC	CASSVWEGDGYTF
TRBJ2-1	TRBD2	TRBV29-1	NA	TGCAGCGCGTCTAGCGGGAGTGCCCATTACAATGAGCAGTTCTTC	CSASSGSAHYNEQFF
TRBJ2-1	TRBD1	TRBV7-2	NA	TGTGCCAGCAGCTTATTCGGACAGGTCGGGTACAATGAGCAGTTCTTC	CASSLFGQVGYNEQFF